The clone carrying this TCR beta chain appeared many times. The antigen is undetermined. One entry per CDR3 protein, called by TCRdb with MiXCR from the reads. The profile covers some 800,000 distinct CDR3 sequences, with 32% appearing a single time and 12% taken by the ten largest. The entry originates in a study of T cell repertoires in cytomegalovirus infection. Study background: Signatures in public TCR beta sequences pointed to both CMV infection and matching HLA type.

V was pared by 1 base and J by 1 base, with 8 bases between. The CDR3 sequence is 15 residues long. Germline V gives CDR1 SGHVS, CDR2 FNYEAQ. V usage is TRBV7-6 and J usage is TRBJ2-1; the D is unclear. The sequences come from cultured CD8+ T cells from PBMCs, collected from culture after CMV antigen stimulation. This TCR came from a human donor in good health (CMV status not recorded). Some clones in this sample may be carry-over from other donors' samples. The DNA for the CDR3 is TGTGCCAGCAGCTTAGAGGGCAGTTCCTACAATGAGCAGTTCTTC. Encoded protein: CASSLEGSSYNEQFF.